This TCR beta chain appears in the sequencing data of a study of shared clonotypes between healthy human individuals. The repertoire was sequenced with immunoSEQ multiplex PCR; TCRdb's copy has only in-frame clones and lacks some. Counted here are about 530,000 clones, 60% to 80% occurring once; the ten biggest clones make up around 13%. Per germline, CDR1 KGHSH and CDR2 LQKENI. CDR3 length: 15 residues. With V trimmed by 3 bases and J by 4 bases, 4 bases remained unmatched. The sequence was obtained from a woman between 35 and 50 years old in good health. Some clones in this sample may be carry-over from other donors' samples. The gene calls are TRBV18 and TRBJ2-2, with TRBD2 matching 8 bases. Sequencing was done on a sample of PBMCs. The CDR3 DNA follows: TGTGCCAGCTCACCGGGGCTAGCGGGCACCGGGGAGCTGTTTTTT. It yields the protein CASSPGLAGTGELFF. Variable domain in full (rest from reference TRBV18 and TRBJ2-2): NAGVMQNPRHLVRRRGQEARLRCSPMKGHSHVYWYRQLPEEGLKFMVYLQKENIIDESGMPKERFSAEFPKEGPSILRIQQVVRGDSAAYFCASSPGLAGTGELFFGEGSRLTVL.